The next 18 T cell receptor beta chains were all read from a single sample in a study of monozygotic twins with cystic fibrosis. The protocol was immunoSEQ multiplex PCR, while the TCRdb copy is restricted to in-frame clones and leaves out a portion. The sample carries 35,000 or so clones, over 75% recorded once. The sample consisted of blood. The receptors here all came from a girl aged 2 to 9 with cystic fibrosis.

The chain has TRBV5-1 and TRBJ1-4; a possible D gene is TRBD1 (5 bases). The CDR3 sequence is 14 residues long. Trimming pared 3 bases from V and 4 bases from J, leaving 10 bases between. In germline, CDR1 is SGHRS, CDR2 YFSETQ. As DNA, the CDR3 is TGCGCCAGCAGCTCCACAGGCATTAATGAAAAACTGTTTTTT. Its translation is CASSSTGINEKLFF. Full variable domain (outside the CDR3, taken from reference TRBV5-1 and TRBJ1-4): KAGVTQTPRYLIKTRGQQVTLSCSPISGHRSVSWYQQTPGQGLQFLFEYFSETQRNKGNFPGRFSGRQFSNSRSEMNVSTLELGDSALYLCASSSTGINEKLFFGSGTQLSVL.

The chain carries TRBV18 and TRBJ1-4; maybe TRBD1 (5 bases). CDR3 length: 15 amino acids. The germline gives CDR1 KGHSH, CDR2 LQKENI. V shed 3 bases and J shed 6 bases, with 14 bases lying between them. The CDR3 loop reads CASSPGQGQYEKLFF. The CDR3 region has the DNA TGTGCCAGCTCACCGGGGCAGGGCCAATATGAAAAACTGTTTTTT. Variable domain in full (rest from reference TRBV18 and TRBJ1-4): NAGVMQNPRHLVRRRGQEARLRCSPMKGHSHVYWYRQLPEEGLKFMVYLQKENIIDESGMPKERFSAEFPKEGPSILRIQQVVRGDSAAYFCASSPGQGQYEKLFFGSGTQLSVL.

CDR3 sequence: CASSQWTVPQETQYF. CDR3 sequence (DNA): TGTGCCAGCAGCCAATGGACCGTACCTCAAGAGACCCAGTACTTC. This sequence joins TRBV14 and TRBJ2-5; the D is unclear. Trimming removed 2 bases at V and 2 bases at J, with 12 bases between. Germline V lookup: CDR1 SGHDN, CDR2 FVKESK. This CDR3 has 15 residues.

This chain links TRBV5-1 with TRBJ1-3; D perhaps matches TRBD1 (5 bases). The V gene lost 4 bases and the J gene lost 0 bases, with 11 bases spanning the gap. This CDR3 has 15 amino acids. Germline V CDR1 and CDR2: SGHRS, YFSETQ. The CDR3 spells CASSPGGSSGNTIYF. The CDR3 DNA reads TGCGCCAGCAGCCCCGGGGGGAGCTCTGGAAACACCATATATTTT.

The V gene is TRBV9, the J gene TRBJ1-2; 9 bases align to TRBD1. There are 17 residues in the CDR3. The ends lost 4 bases at V and 0 bases at J; junction bases unmatched: 10. Germline V lookup: CDR1 SGDLS, CDR2 YYNGEE. CDR3 loop: CASSPGAGQGANYGYTF. The CDR3 DNA is TGTGCCAGCAGCCCCGGAGCGGGACAGGGAGCTAACTATGGCTACACCTTC.

V usage is TRBV5-1 and J usage is TRBJ1-5; D gene uncertain. Germline loops: CDR1 SGHRS, CDR2 YFSETQ. V shed 1 base and J shed 5 bases, with 7 bases lying between them. CDR3 length: 13 amino acids. In DNA form, the CDR3 reads TGCGCCAGCAGCTTGAGCTGGGATCAGCCCCAGCATTTT. Encoded protein: CASSLSWDQPQHF.

The CDR3 sequence: CSVPGQGISEQYF. CDR3 in DNA: TGCAGCGTACCGGGACAGGGGATTTCCGAGCAGTACTTC. This sequence joins TRBV29-1 and TRBJ2-7, with 10 bases aligning to TRBD1. Germline values: CDR1 SQVTM, CDR2 ANQGSEA. The CDR3 consists of 13 residues. V lost 6 bases to trimming and J lost 6 bases; unmatched junction nucleotides: 8.

CDR3 sequence (DNA): TGTGCCAGCAGCCCCCTCAAAGAGACCCAGTACTTC. This translates into CASSPLKETQYF. V and J are TRBV11-2 and TRBJ2-5, with D unresolved. Trimming took off 5 bases at V and 3 bases at J, with 7 bases between the two ends. CDR3 size: 12 residues. In germline, CDR1 is SGHAT, CDR2 FQNNGV.

The chain combines TRBV7-9 with TRBJ1-3; D gene unclear. The CDR3 has 14 amino acids. Trimming removed 3 bases at V and 2 bases at J, with 8 bases between. CDR1 is SEHNR and CDR2 is FQNEAQ in the germline V gene (reference sequence). The CDR3 sequence is CASSFGKAGNTIYF. The CDR3 DNA is TGTGCCAGCAGCTTCGGTAAAGCTGGAAACACCATATATTTT.

The chain employs TRBV4-2 and TRBJ2-3, with 8 positions matching TRBD2. The germline V gene encodes CDR1 LGHNA and CDR2 YNFKEQ. This CDR3 is 17 amino acids long. J lost 0 bases, V lost 3 bases, and 8 bases had no gene match. The chain's CDR3 is CASSQELLAGSTDTQYF. CDR3 in DNA: TGTGCCAGCAGCCAGGAACTTTTAGCGGGGAGCACAGATACGCAGTATTTT.

This clone was seen a single time. The chain is built from TRBV4-3 and TRBJ1-2; D remains ambiguous. This CDR3 has 12 amino acids. Trimming cost V 3 bases and J 2 bases, with 4 bases left between them. Germline CDR1 LGHNA, CDR2 YSLEER. The CDR3 protein is CASSHHNYGYTF. The CDR3 DNA follows: TGCGCCAGCAGCCACCACAACTATGGCTACACCTTC.

This chain uses TRBV25-1 with TRBJ1-4; D might be TRBD1 (5 bases). CDR1 MGHDK and CDR2 SYGVNS come from the germline V gene. This CDR3 comprises 11 residues. V gave up 4 bases and J gave up 8 bases, with 5 bases separating them. CDR3: CASSGGEKLFF. Written as DNA, the CDR3 is TGTGCCAGCAGTGGGGGCGAAAAACTGTTTTTT.

This clone was detected once. The chain carries TRBV5-1 and TRBJ2-3; TRBD2 matches 11 bases. Germline CDR1 SGHRS, CDR2 YFSETQ. The ends lost 2 bases at V and 6 bases at J; junction bases unmatched: 11. The CDR3 runs to 17 residues. The CDR3 here is CASSFLAGGRNLDTQYF. DNA for the CDR3: TGCGCCAGCAGCTTTCTAGCGGGGGGCAGAAATTTGGATACGCAGTATTTT.

V gene TRBV2 combines with J gene TRBJ1-5; D is unclear. CDR1 is SNHLY, CDR2 FYNNEI, per germline. The CDR3 spans 12 residues. The V end lost 1 base, the J end lost 10 bases, and 8 bases lay between the germline ends. CDR3 protein: CASSEVGRPQHF. CDR3 bases: TGTGCCAGCAGTGAAGTCGGCAGACCCCAGCATTTT.

This chain joins TRBV4-3 and TRBJ2-7; D ambiguous. V lost 0 bases to trimming and J lost 3 bases, with 9 bases between them. Germline CDR1 reads LGHNA; CDR2 reads YSLEER. The CDR3 length is 14 residues. The CDR3 DNA follows: TGCGCCAGCAGCCAAGATCCGAACCGCTACGAGCAGTACTTC. Translated, it gives CASSQDPNRYEQYF.

This clone was counted once. The chain employs TRBV20-1 and TRBJ2-5; D is uncertain. CDR3 length equals 11 residues. The V and J ends lost 3 bases and 1 base respectively, with 3 bases between them. Germline CDR1 is DFQATT and CDR2 is SNEGSKA (reference sequence). CDR3: CSASLQETQYF. The CDR3 DNA reads TGCAGTGCTAGTCTCCAAGAGACCCAGTACTTC.

The chain employs TRBV29-1 and TRBJ1-1; TRBD1 aligns across 9 bases. The ends lost 6 bases at V and 2 bases at J; junction bases unmatched: 10. CDR1 and CDR2 (germline): SQVTM, ANQGSEA. The CDR3 sequence is 15 residues long. The CDR3 nucleotides read TGCAGCGTGACGCGGGGACAGGGAAGTAACACTGAAGCTTTCTTT. Translating it yields CSVTRGQGSNTEAFF.

The chain combines TRBV2 with TRBJ2-3, with 10 positions matching TRBD2. The V gene end was trimmed by 8 bases and the J gene end by 6 bases; junction bases not matched to a gene: 11. Germline CDR1 is SNHLY and CDR2 is FYNNEI. The CDR3 is made up of 15 amino acids. In nucleotides, the CDR3 is TGTGCCAGCGGCTCCCTAGCGGGGGACGAGGATACGCAGTATTTT. It translates to CASGSLAGDEDTQYF.